This TCR beta chain was identified during a study of T-cell reconstitution after alpha-beta-depleted transplantation in children. This clonotype was seen at least ten times. The TCRbeta library incorporated unique molecular identifiers. TCRdb reprocessed the PCR reads with MiXCR, giving one entry per CDR3 protein. The repertoire holds around 700,000 distinct CDR3 sequences, with roughly 13% as singletons. Sample: PBMCs, taken before TCRalphabeta/CD19-depleted stem cell transplant. This clonotype was sampled from a girl aged 2 to 9 with congenital amegakaryocytic thrombocytopenia, due to receive a stem cell transplant.

The CDR3 spells CSAQTQSLWTDTQYF. The CDR3 coding sequence is TGCAGTGCTCAAACCCAAAGCCTGTGGACAGATACGCAGTATTTT. V usage is TRBV20-1 and J usage is TRBJ2-3, with unresolved D. V dropped 5 bases and J dropped 3 bases, with 18 bases sitting between them. The germline V gene encodes CDR1 DFQATT and CDR2 SNEGSKA (reference sequence). The CDR3 has 15 residues.